Following are 25 T cell receptor beta chains from one sample sequenced in a study of cytomegalovirus exposure and HLA in healthy donors. PCR amplification relied on 60 Vbeta primers (plus 13 Jbeta primers). Generated by immunoSEQ multiplex PCR, the TCRdb table keeps only in-frame clones and is missing some. In the table there are some 170,000 clones, roughly 85% of which are singletons. The sample was PBMCs. The receptors were sampled from a middle-aged man in good health and CMV-seronegative.

V usage is TRBV27 and J usage is TRBJ2-7; 10 bases agree with TRBD1. The CDR3 spans 17 residues. Per the germline V gene, CDR1 is MNHEY and CDR2 is SMNVEV (reference sequence). V was pared by 1 base and J by 6 bases, with 12 bases of the junction left unmatched. This CDR3 reads CASSLFRGGTGVREQYF. The CDR3 coding sequence is TGTGCCAGCAGTTTATTTCGTGGGGGGACAGGGGTACGCGAGCAGTACTTC.

This sequence joins TRBV5-1 and TRBJ2-7, with 14 nucleotides matching TRBD2. Looked up from germline, CDR1 is SGHRS and CDR2 is YFSETQ. The CDR3 has 16 residues. After removal of 4 bases from V and 4 bases from J, the junction contained 7 bases not matched to a gene. The CDR3 DNA follows: TGCGCCAGCAGCCCAGGGGGGACTAGCGGGAGTTACGAGCAGTACTTC. Its protein is CASSPGGTSGSYEQYF.

The genes are TRBV18 and TRBJ2-5, with D maybe TRBD2 (5 bases). Germline V gives CDR1 KGHSH, CDR2 LQKENI. The CDR3 extends over 14 amino acids. Trimming took 6 bases from V and 3 from J, leaving 14 bases between them. The CDR3 bases are TGTGCCAGCTCCCACGGGAATGAGGAAGAGACCCAGTACTTC. It is translated as CASSHGNEEETQYF.

The DNA of the CDR3 is TGCGCCAGCAGCTTGGACGGGAGCGCCCATTTCGATACGCAGTATTTT. Protein: CASSLDGSAHFDTQYF. The rearrangement uses TRBV5-1 and TRBJ2-3; TRBD2 is a possible D gene (6 bases). Germline CDR1 reads SGHRS; CDR2 reads YFSETQ. The germline V and J ends were trimmed by 0 bases and 6 bases, with 17 bases remaining between them. CDR3 length: 16 residues.

The chain carries TRBV4-1 and TRBJ2-7; 7 bases agree with TRBD1. The V gene's germline CDR1 is MGHRA and CDR2 YSYEKL. Trimming cost V 3 bases and J 13 bases; bases outside gene matches: 18. This CDR3 contains 15 residues. The CDR3 DNA follows: TGCGCCAGCAGCCATCAGGTTCGCTACAGGGGAATTTTATACTTC. Protein sequence: CASSHQVRYRGILYF.

The V and J genes are TRBV28 and TRBJ2-7; 10 bases are shared with TRBD2. Germline values: CDR1 MDHEN, CDR2 SYDVKM. The CDR3 is 14 amino acids. V was clipped by 3 bases and J by 6 bases; unmatched bases: 5. The CDR3 here is CASSLASGSSEQYF. DNA for the CDR3: TGTGCCAGCAGTTTGGCTAGCGGGAGTTCCGAGCAGTACTTC.

The table lists this clone with a count of one. This chain connects TRBV18 to TRBJ1-1; D is unclear. This CDR3 is 13 amino acids long. The V gene lost 0 bases and the J gene lost 3 bases, with 5 bases spanning the gap. In germline, CDR1 is KGHSH, CDR2 LQKENI. The chain's CDR3 is CASSPPPDTEAFF. In DNA, the CDR3 is TGTGCCAGCTCACCACCGCCAGACACTGAAGCTTTCTTT.

This sequence joins TRBV28 and TRBJ1-3; 7 bases are a match to TRBD1. With 3 bases clipped from V and 0 bases from J, the junction kept 5 bases outside the gene matches. The CDR3 has 16 residues. CDR1 and CDR2 (germline): MDHEN, SYDVKM. The CDR3: CASSFRGIRSGNTIYF. CDR3 in DNA: TGTGCCAGCAGTTTCAGGGGGATCCGCTCTGGAAACACCATATATTTT. Full variable domain (outside the CDR3, taken from reference TRBV28 and TRBJ1-3): DVKVTQSSRYLVKRTGEKVFLECVQDMDHENMFWYRQDPGLGLRLIYFSYDVKMKEKGDIPEGYSVSREKKERFSLILESASTNQTSMYLCASSFRGIRSGNTIYFGEGSWLTVV.

This rearrangement joins TRBV7-2 to TRBJ2-7; perhaps TRBD2 as D (6 bases). CDR3 length: 13 amino acids. Germline V lookup: CDR1 SGHTA, CDR2 FQGNSA. The V end was cut by 4 bases, the J end by 2 bases, with 9 bases between. The CDR3 sequence is CASSWRLAYEQYF. DNA of the CDR3: TGTGCCAGCAGCTGGCGACTAGCCTACGAGCAGTACTTC.

This sequence joins TRBV10-3 and TRBJ2-2, with 9 bases matching TRBD2. Germline V CDR1 and CDR2: ENHRY, SYGVKD. V was clipped by 6 bases and J by 4 bases; unmatched bases: 12. The length of the CDR3 is 17 residues. This CDR3 reads CAISSSAGGRGTGELFF. For the CDR3, the DNA is TGTGCCATCAGCTCCTCCGCGGGGGGGCGCGGCACCGGGGAGCTGTTTTTT.

The chain's CDR3 is CASSSGTGDTYEQYF. For the CDR3, the DNA is TGTGCCAGCAGCTCAGGGACAGGGGACACCTACGAGCAGTACTTC. The rearrangement links TRBV7-6 to TRBJ2-7, with 10 nucleotides matching TRBD1. Trimming removed 4 bases from V and 2 bases from J; junction bases left unmatched: 5. Germline values: CDR1 SGHVS, CDR2 FNYEAQ. The CDR3 extends over 15 amino acids. The full variable domain, with the rest looked up from reference TRBV7-6 and TRBJ2-7, is GAGVSQSPRYKVTKRGQDVALRCDPISGHVSLYWYRQALGQGPEFLTYFNYEAQQDKSGLPNDRFSAERPEGSISTLTIQRTEQRDSAMYRCASSSGTGDTYEQYFGPGTRLTVT.

The chain carries TRBV10-1 and TRBJ2-1, with 8 bases that match TRBD2. Germline V gives CDR1 WNHNN, CDR2 SYGVQD (reference sequence). The CDR3 consists of 17 residues. V shed 3 bases, J shed 2 bases, and the junction held 9 bases outside the gene matches. This CDR3 reads CASSDPPGGRPYNEQFF. Here the CDR3 DNA reads TGCGCCAGCAGTGATCCACCGGGAGGGAGACCCTACAATGAGCAGTTCTTC.

The sample holds one count of this clone. V and J are TRBV2 and TRBJ2-1, with 9 bases that match TRBD1. Germline V gene data show CDR1 as SNHLY and CDR2 as FYNNEI. V shed 6 bases, J shed 12 bases, and the junction held 6 bases outside the gene matches. This CDR3 has 12 amino acids. CDR3 bases: TGTGCCAGCAGATTACACAGGGGGCTGCAGTTCTTC. Amino acid sequence: CASRLHRGLQFF.

This rearrangement joins TRBV29-1 to TRBJ1-1; D call uncertain. The CDR3 extends over 11 amino acids. CDR1 is SQVTM and CDR2 is ANQGSEA in the germline V gene. Deletions cut 4 bases from V and 6 bases from J, with 9 bases between. Written as DNA, the CDR3 is TGCAGCGTTGGAGGATACTCTGAAGCTTTCTTT. Translating it yields CSVGGYSEAFF. Full variable domain (remainder filled in from reference TRBV29-1 and TRBJ1-1): SAVISQKPSRDICQRGTSLTIQCQVDSQVTMMFWYRQQPGQSLTLIATANQGSEATYESGFVIDKFPISRPNLTFSTLTVSNMSPEDSSIYLCSVGGYSEAFFGQGTRLTVV.

This clone was seen more than once but under ten times. The V call is TRBV30, the J call TRBJ1-5; 7 bases fit TRBD1. V shed 2 bases, J shed 7 bases, and the junction held 5 bases outside the gene matches. Germline-derived CDR1 and CDR2 are GTSNPN and SVGIG (reference sequence). The CDR3 runs to 13 residues. The CDR3 DNA reads as TGTGCCTGGAGTACAGGGGAAGGACAGCCCCAGCATTTT. Protein sequence: CAWSTGEGQPQHF.

The gene calls are TRBV6-6 and TRBJ1-2; TRBD1 aligns across 7 bases. The CDR3 totals 15 residues. CDR1 MNHNY and CDR2 SVGAGI come from the germline V gene (reference sequence). Unmatched junction bases numbered 7, after V lost 6 bases and J lost 0 bases. Here the CDR3 DNA reads TGTGCCAGCAGCTTTCAGGGGGGAGCTAACTATGGCTACACCTTC. Encoded protein: CASSFQGGANYGYTF.

V usage is TRBV7-9 and J usage is TRBJ1-2; D is uncertain. Between the trimmed V and J ends, which lost 5 bases and 1 base, there was a span of 8 bases. CDR1 is SEHNR and CDR2 is FQNEAQ in the germline V gene (reference sequence). The CDR3 consists of 13 residues. The CDR3 protein is CASSLRDNYGYTF. In DNA, the CDR3 is TGTGCCAGCAGCCTGAGGGATAACTATGGCTACACCTTC.

The gene calls are TRBV5-6 and TRBJ1-4; TRBD1 matches 8 bases. Germline assignment: CDR1 SGHDT and CDR2 YYEEEE. This CDR3 comprises 13 residues. J lost 7 bases, V lost 3 bases, and 2 bases had no gene match. The CDR3 nucleotides are TGTGCCAGCAGCTCCAGGGGGCCTGAAAAACTGTTTTTT. Its protein is CASSSRGPEKLFF.

The J gene is TRBJ2-7, the V gene TRBV5-4; D unresolved. Germline V CDR1 and CDR2: SGHNT, YYREEE (reference sequence). The CDR3 has 13 residues. Trimming pared 4 bases from V and 4 bases from J, leaving 12 bases between. The chain's CDR3 is CASSPDLEYEQYF. The CDR3 DNA reads as TGTGCCAGCAGCCCTGACCTGGAGTACGAGCAGTACTTC.

This clone has only a few counts. CDR3 nucleotide sequence: TGTGCCTGGGACAGGGGATGGTACGAGCAGTACTTC. It is translated as CAWDRGWYEQYF. The chain carries TRBV30 and TRBJ2-7; 8 bases map to TRBD1. The CDR3 contains 12 residues. V dropped 5 bases and J dropped 4; count of bases not matched to a gene: 4. Germline lookup yields CDR1 GTSNPN and CDR2 SVGIG (reference sequence).

Concerning this clone itself: The sample carries other DNA sequences with the same CDR3. The rearrangement joins TRBV6-5 to TRBJ1-3, with a tentative D call TRBD1 (5 bases). There are 15 residues in the CDR3. V was cut by 5 bases and J by 0 bases, with 11 bases left in between. Germline V gene data show CDR1 as MNHEY and CDR2 as SVGAGI. CDR3 DNA sequence: TGTGCCAGCAGTAAAGACAGAGACTCTGGAAACACCATATATTTT. Protein product: CASSKDRDSGNTIYF.

The chain recombines TRBV4-1 with TRBJ2-7; possibly TRBD1 for D (6 bases). Germline assignment: CDR1 MGHRA and CDR2 YSYEKL. Trimming pared 6 bases from V and 7 bases from J, leaving 19 bases between. CDR3 length equals 14 residues. CDR3 sequence: CASRPDPRRGEQYF. CDR3 nucleotides: TGCGCCAGCAGACCCGACCCTAGAAGGGGGGAGCAGTACTTC.

CDR3 amino acids: CASSSIPGRGADTQYF. The CDR3 DNA reads TGCGCCAGCAGCTCGATCCCGGGACGGGGGGCAGATACGCAGTATTTT. This sequence joins TRBV5-1 and TRBJ2-3, with TRBD2 identical over 7 bases. Losses at the gene ends were 3 bases for V and 4 bases for J; bases not matched to a gene: 11. Germline loops: CDR1 SGHRS, CDR2 YFSETQ. This CDR3 region has 16 residues. Looking up the rest from reference TRBV5-1 and TRBJ2-3 gives the full variable domain: KAGVTQTPRYLIKTRGQQVTLSCSPISGHRSVSWYQQTPGQGLQFLFEYFSETQRNKGNFPGRFSGRQFSNSRSEMNVSTLELGDSALYLCASSSIPGRGADTQYFGPGTRLTVL.

The chain recombines TRBV4-1 with TRBJ1-5, with D hard to call. V lost 0 bases and J 7 bases, leaving 7 bases between the germline ends. Germline V gene lookup returns CDR1 MGHRA and CDR2 YSYEKL. The CDR3 runs to 13 residues. CDR3 in DNA: TGCGCCAGCAGCCAAGATTTGTCGCAGCCCCAGCATTTT. As protein: CASSQDLSQPQHF.

CDR3 in DNA: TGTGCCAGCAGCTCTTCCGTACAGACGCACTACGAGCAGTACTTC. Residues: CASSSSVQTHYEQYF. The J gene is TRBJ2-7, the V gene TRBV7-9; D unresolved. The CDR3 has 15 residues. Germline lookup yields CDR1 SEHNR and CDR2 FQNEAQ (reference sequence). The V and J ends lost 4 bases and 3 bases respectively, with 16 bases between them.